Reported below is one T cell receptor (beta chain). The antigen is undetermined. A single base separates this from a much larger clone, so it may be a read error. The template was RNA from unsorted bulk tissue. Between August and November 2014, newly diagnosed, chemotherapy-naive lung cancer patients underwent thoracic surgery in China. This record comes from a study of tumor and adjacent non-tumor tissue in lung cancer. Looking at the study overall: There were around eleven adenocarcinoma, a couple of squamous cell carcinoma and 1 small cell lung cancer cases. Notes on the study in general: TCR diversity was significantly greater in tumor than normal lung tissue. Normal lung showed higher cumulative top 100 clone frequency than tumor.

CDR1 is MNHEY and CDR2 is SVGAGI in the germline V gene. The CDR3 has 15 amino acids. V shed 6 bases and J shed 3 bases, with 17 bases lying between them. Three rounds of nested PCR, following a modified ARM-PCR protocol, produced the TCRbeta library. TCRdb processed the multiplex PCR reads anew with MiXCR; each CDR3 protein has one entry. Of tens of thousands of distinct CDR3 sequences in the sample, 55% to 70% are singletons; the top ten hold around 20%. Sequenced sample: lung tumor tissue. V is TRBV6-5 and J is TRBJ2-5; D may be TRBD1 or TRBD2 (5 bases each). This receptor was obtained from a man in his fifties or sixties with non-small cell lung cancer. CDR3 residues: CASRESAEGKETQYF. The CDR3 DNA reads TGTGCCAGCAGGGAGAGCGCCGAGGGGAAAGAGACCCAGTACTTC.